The 23 T cell receptor beta chains reported below all come from one sample, sequenced in a study of blood T cell repertoires in COVID-19. Assay: immunoSEQ multiplex PCR; the TCRdb copy retains only in-frame clones and omits some. The sample holds approximately 68,000 clones, 75% to 85% seen once. Sequenced: peripheral blood. The source of these receptors is a woman aged 60-75 years with acute or convalescent COVID-19.

This clone was detected only once. The chain uses TRBV5-4 and TRBJ2-1; D might be TRBD2 (5 bases). CDR3 length equals 14 residues. Between the trimmed V and J ends, which lost 0 bases and 9 bases, there was a span of 13 bases. The germline CDR1 and CDR2 sequences are SGHNT and YYREEE (reference sequence). This CDR3 is CASSLVRGSSEQFF. In DNA, the CDR3 is TGTGCCAGCAGCTTGGTGAGAGGGTCAAGTGAGCAGTTCTTC.

This sequence joins TRBV14 and TRBJ1-1; TRBD1 is a possible D gene (6 bases). CDR1 is SGHDN and CDR2 is FVKESK in the germline V gene. CDR3 length equals 16 residues. V was trimmed by 4 bases and J by 1 base, leaving 16 bases between them. The CDR3: CASSPAVGQTNTEAFF. CDR3 in DNA: TGTGCCAGCAGCCCAGCCGTCGGACAGACGAACACTGAAGCTTTCTTT.

V gene TRBV9 combines with J gene TRBJ1-2; D remains ambiguous. This CDR3 comprises 14 residues. Trimming shortened V by 0 bases and J by 2 bases, and 8 bases separated the two germline ends. Germline assignment: CDR1 SGDLS and CDR2 YYNGEE. CDR3 DNA sequence: TGTGCCAGCAGCGTAGATTCGCAGAACTATGGCTACACCTTC. Residues: CASSVDSQNYGYTF.

J is TRBJ2-3 and V is TRBV24-1; 9 bases are shared with TRBD1. Germline trimming cut 5 bases from V and 4 bases from J; bases unmatched to any gene: 9. The CDR3 covers 16 residues. Germline CDR1 KGHDR, CDR2 SFDVKD. DNA for the CDR3: TGTGCCACCAGTGGTACCGGGACAGGGTCGCCAGATACGCAGTATTTT. Translated: CATSGTGTGSPDTQYF.

The chain employs TRBV12-3 or TRBV12-4 and TRBJ1-1; D uncertain. This CDR3 contains 13 residues. The V gene lost 2 bases and the J gene lost 1 base, with 5 bases spanning the gap. As DNA, the CDR3 is TGTGCCAGCAGTTTAACACGGAACACTGAAGCTTTCTTT. It is translated as CASSLTRNTEAFF.

The chain recombines TRBV7-9 with TRBJ1-4; D perhaps matches TRBD1 (5 bases). V lost 3 bases and J lost 7, with 12 bases in between. CDR1 and CDR2 (germline): SEHNR, FQNEAQ (reference sequence). The CDR3 is 14 residues long. This CDR3 is CASSFKGASEKLFF. For the CDR3, the DNA is TGTGCCAGCAGCTTTAAAGGGGCGAGTGAAAAACTGTTTTTT. Full variable domain (outside the CDR3, taken from reference TRBV7-9 and TRBJ1-4): DTGVSQNPRHKITKRGQNVTFRCDPISEHNRLYWYRQTLGQGPEFLTYFQNEAQLEKSRLLSDRFSAERPKGSFSTLEIQRTEQGDSAMYLCASSFKGASEKLFFGSGTQLSVL.

The chain is built from TRBV3-1 (or the pseudogene TRBV3-2) and TRBJ1-1; D might be TRBD1 (6 bases). V was cut by 0 bases and J by 5 bases, with 10 bases left in between. The CDR3 consists of 14 residues. Germline V gives CDR1 LGHDT, CDR2 YNNKEL (reference sequence). DNA for the CDR3: TGTGCCAGCAGCCAAGATTCAAGGGGGACTGAAGCTTTCTTT. Translated: CASSQDSRGTEAFF.

This clone appeared a single time. The rearrangement links TRBV27 to TRBJ1-2, with 11 bases matching TRBD1. Germline V lookup: CDR1 MNHEY, CDR2 SMNVEV (reference sequence). The trim removed 5 bases at V and 5 bases at J, leaving 7 bases unmatched. This CDR3 has 15 amino acids. CDR3 DNA sequence: TGTGCCAGCAGTAACGCAGGACAGGGGGCGTATGGCTACACCTTC. Its translation: CASSNAGQGAYGYTF.

The chain has TRBV3-1 (or the pseudogene TRBV3-2) and TRBJ2-2; TRBD2 agrees at 7 bases. The CDR3 loop spans 15 amino acids. V lost 2 bases and J lost 4; bases outside the gene matches: 4. Germline CDR1 LGHDT, CDR2 YNNKEL (reference sequence). The CDR3 DNA is TGTGCCAGCAGCCAACCACCGGGGGGCACCGGGGAGCTGTTTTTT. Protein sequence: CASSQPPGGTGELFF.

There are a few counts of this clone. The chain has TRBV9 and TRBJ2-3; 10 nucleotides line up with TRBD2. Germline trimming cut 4 bases from V and 4 bases from J; bases unmatched to any gene: 9. Germline loops: CDR1 SGDLS, CDR2 YYNGEE. The CDR3 contains 16 residues. The CDR3 is CASSSSSGGRADTQYF. The DNA of the CDR3 is TGTGCCAGCAGCTCCAGTAGCGGGGGGCGGGCAGATACGCAGTATTTT.

This clone was counted a single time. This chain connects TRBV6-5 to TRBJ1-1; D unresolved. The germline V and J ends were trimmed by 2 bases and 1 base, with 5 bases remaining between them. The CDR3 loop spans 13 amino acids. Germline CDR1 and CDR2: MNHEY and SVGAGI. The CDR3 is CASSYLPNTEAFF. The DNA of the CDR3 is TGTGCCAGCAGTTACCTACCGAACACTGAAGCTTTCTTT.

The chain uses TRBV19 and TRBJ1-5; TRBD1 is a possible D gene (6 bases). Looked up from germline, CDR1 is LNHDA and CDR2 is SQIVND (reference sequence). The CDR3 runs to 18 residues. Trimming removed 5 bases at V and 1 base at J, with 21 bases between. CDR3 protein: CASSSRVSQGLSNQPQHF. CDR3 DNA sequence: TGTGCCAGTAGTTCGCGCGTGTCACAGGGTTTAAGCAATCAGCCCCAGCATTTT. The variable domain in full, with the rest retrieved from reference TRBV19 and TRBJ1-5, is DGGITQSPKYLFRKEGQNVTLSCEQNLNHDAMYWYRQDPGQGLRLIYYSQIVNDFQKGDIAEGYSVSREKKESFPLTVTSAQKNPTAFYLCASSSRVSQGLSNQPQHFGDGTRLSIL.

The genes are TRBV5-1 and TRBJ2-3; D is unresolved. The V and J ends lost 1 base and 0 bases respectively, with 9 bases between them. From germline, CDR1 is SGHRS and CDR2 YFSETQ. This CDR3 spans 15 amino acids. CDR3 sequence: CASSLQSASTDTQYF. In DNA, the CDR3 is TGCGCCAGCAGCTTGCAAAGCGCTAGCACAGATACGCAGTATTTT.

This clone has more than one count but fewer than ten. This rearrangement joins TRBV30 to TRBJ1-6; D call uncertain. V gave up 2 bases and J gave up 0 bases, with 8 bases separating them. This CDR3 contains 15 residues. Per germline, CDR1 GTSNPN and CDR2 SVGIG (reference sequence). As DNA, the CDR3 is TGTGCCTGGAGTCCCGGAGGCTCCTATAATTCACCCCTCCACTTT. Residues: CAWSPGGSYNSPLHF.

The V gene is TRBV6-5, the J gene TRBJ1-3; D is possibly TRBD1 (6 bases). The CDR3 is 15 residues long. Trimming removed 6 bases from V and 2 bases from J, with 14 bases in between. Germline CDR1 is MNHEY and CDR2 is SVGAGI. The CDR3: CASSPDRSTGNTIYF. CDR3 nucleotide sequence: TGTGCCAGCAGCCCCGACAGGTCTACTGGAAACACCATATATTTT.

The chain joins TRBV6-5 to TRBJ2-5; 9 bases line up with TRBD1. V trimming: 6 bases; J trimming: 9 bases; junction bases outside the gene matches: 8. The V gene's germline CDR1 is MNHEY and CDR2 SVGAGI. This CDR3 is 13 amino acids long. CDR3 amino acids: CASRGTGLGAQYF. In DNA, the CDR3 is TGTGCCAGCAGGGGGACAGGGTTAGGGGCCCAGTACTTC.

The chain uses TRBV30 and TRBJ1-2; 7 bases are shared with TRBD1. This CDR3 has 13 residues. The V gene end was trimmed by 0 bases and the J gene end by 4 bases; junction bases not matched to a gene: 2. Germline V gene lookup returns CDR1 GTSNPN and CDR2 SVGIG (reference sequence). The CDR3 here is CAWSVGTAYGYTF. The CDR3 region has the DNA TGTGCCTGGAGTGTAGGGACAGCCTATGGCTACACCTTC.

The chain is built from TRBV2 and TRBJ2-5, with D hard to call. The CDR3 sequence is 12 residues long. V dropped 7 bases and J dropped 9 bases, with 15 bases sitting between them. The V gene's germline CDR1 is SNHLY and CDR2 FYNNEI. This CDR3 is CASTTLRFAQYF. The CDR3, as DNA: TGTGCCAGCACCACTTTACGGTTTGCCCAGTACTTC.

J is TRBJ1-3 and V is TRBV7-3; 8 nucleotides line up with TRBD1. This CDR3 is built from 15 residues. The ends lost 5 bases at V and 2 bases at J; junction bases unmatched: 5. Germline V gives CDR1 SGHTA, CDR2 FQGTGA. As DNA, the CDR3 is TGTGCCAGCAGCGTGGGGACAGGTGCTGGAAACACCATATATTTT. It is translated as CASSVGTGAGNTIYF. Supplemented by reference TRBV7-3 and TRBJ1-3, the full variable domain reads GAGVSQTPSNKVTEKGKYVELRCDPISGHTALYWYRQSLGQGPEFLIYFQGTGAADDSGLPNDRFFAVRPEGSVSTLKIQRTERGDSAVYLCASSVGTGAGNTIYFGEGSWLTVV.

This clone was recorded only once. The V call is TRBV30, the J call TRBJ2-3; 7 bases align to TRBD2. The germline CDR1 and CDR2 sequences are GTSNPN and SVGIG (reference sequence). V lost 0 bases and J lost 3; bases outside the gene matches: 3. CDR3 size: 14 residues. The CDR3: CAWSVWGGTDTQYF. Here the CDR3 DNA reads TGTGCCTGGAGTGTATGGGGGGGGACAGATACGCAGTATTTT.

The rearrangement links TRBV27 to TRBJ2-5; 10 nucleotides align to TRBD2. From germline, CDR1 is MNHEY and CDR2 SMNVEV (reference sequence). Trimming at V came to 0 bases and at J to 5 bases, leaving 9 bases not matched to a gene. This CDR3 spans 17 amino acids. CDR3 region: CASSLSIRTSGRETQYF. The DNA for the CDR3 is TGTGCCAGCAGTTTATCGATTAGGACTAGCGGAAGGGAGACCCAGTACTTC.

The rearrangement joins TRBV3-1 (or the pseudogene TRBV3-2) to TRBJ2-1, with D possibly matching TRBD1 (6 bases). Trimming removed 2 bases at V and 6 bases at J, with 8 bases between. Germline CDR1 and CDR2: LGHDT and YNNKEL (reference sequence). The CDR3 has 13 residues. CDR3 DNA sequence: TGTGCCAGCAGCCAAACAGGGCGCAATGAGCAGTTCTTC. It codes for CASSQTGRNEQFF.

The V and J genes are TRBV6-6 and TRBJ1-2; D is unresolved. Germline lookup yields CDR1 MNHNY and CDR2 SVGAGI (reference sequence). This CDR3 region has 15 residues. The V and J ends lost 5 bases and 3 bases respectively, with 16 bases between them. CDR3 sequence: CASSRTGSADYGYTF. CDR3 in DNA: TGTGCCAGCAGTCGAACGGGGAGTGCGGACTATGGCTACACCTTC.